This record looks at one T cell receptor (beta chain) sequence and its context. Its cognate antigen has yet to be identified. No clone much larger than this one lies a single base away; base qualities are absent. These data belong to a study of T cells after yellow fever vaccination (dated by TCRdb to 2018 to 2020). For context, the study as a whole: The SMART-Seq v4 Ultra Low Input RNA kit was used to prepare libraries from fractions with low cell numbers. To follow T-cell clones before and after primary and booster YFV17D yellow fever vaccination, bulk TCR alpha and beta repertoires were sequenced over time. The cohort comprised two healthy male donors, one aged 18 to 30 and one aged 30 to 40 years. Blood samples were taken at several timepoints before and after primary and secondary immunization, and bulk PBMC replicates and cell subsets were isolated.

Here is what the overall study found, with its caveats: Because abundant contaminating clonotypes from the bulk population could be contained in FACS-sorted repertoires, computational filtering was required. Because the study included only two donors, the extent to which the findings can be generalized is limited. Most clones expanded after primary vaccination were re-detected after the booster (about 95% of CD4 and 80% to 90% of CD8), suggesting broad memory maintenance. A small share of clonotypes occurred in both CD4 and CD8 compartments, likely arising from convergent recombination. The secondary T-cell response was found to be weaker but faster than the primary response, with a peak reached on day 5 rather than on day 15.

For sequencing, an Illumina NovaSeq 6000 was employed. TCR cDNA was made using 5'RACE template switching, a step that added a universal primer site and unique molecular identifiers. Priming for cDNA synthesis came from both the TCR alpha and TCR beta constant segments. Two PCR steps were used to amplify libraries, with sample barcodes and sequencing adapters being added in the second step. Sequencing of libraries was performed on Illumina HiSeq 2500 (2x100 bp) or NovaSeq (2x150 bp). On the study's bioinformatics: Demultiplexing of reads and collapsing into UMI consensus sequences were performed with MIGEC, and V(D)J alignment was carried out with MiXCR. Vaccine-responding clonotypes were defined with edgeR using replicate PBMC samples, requiring FDR below 0.01 and a log2 fold change above 5 up to day 15. Each bulk clonotype was labeled CD4 or CD8 based on which sequenced repertoire, CD4 or CD8, contained the clonotype at higher abundance. TCRdb ran its own pipeline on the public reads, namely fastp trimming at Q25 and MiXCR clone calling, and kept in-frame beta chains. Rows are unified per CDR3 protein, each entry keeping the most common DNA and genes. In this record, the V and J calls reflect TCRdb's handling and not the investigators' own analysis. Here the sample has around 340,000 distinct CDR3 sequences; under 15% occur a single time. 3% to 4% of the sample is held by the ten biggest clonotypes.

A distance of 17 bases separates the germline ends of V and J, which lose 1 base and 8 bases respectively. The germline V gene sets CDR1 to KGHSH and CDR2 to LQKENI. The CDR3 contains 15 residues, cysteine and phenylalanine counted. CDR3 DNA is the only sequence kept; it has 45 bases, read in frame from the first base. The treatment or condition label for this specimen denotes: live attenuated yellow fever vaccine strain. PBMCs were isolated from peripheral blood using a standard Ficoll-Paque protocol. Dynabeads CD4 and CD8 positive selection kits were used to isolate CD4 and CD8 T-cell fractions. RNA was extracted with TriZol from bulk PBMCs, CD4 and CD8 fractions, and dextramer-positive and dextramer-negative fractions.

The clonotype comes from a man between 18 and 29 years old who received the YFV17D yellow fever vaccine. The sequenced sample was CD4+ T cells sorted from PBMCs, obtained 15 days after the yellow fever booster vaccination. This sequence uses TRBV18 and TRBJ1-1; the best D guess is TRBD1, with 5 bases matching. The CDR3 is CASSPRSRVEREAFF. The DNA is TGTGCCAGCTCACCACGGTCCAGGGTGGAGAGAGAAGCTTTCTTT.